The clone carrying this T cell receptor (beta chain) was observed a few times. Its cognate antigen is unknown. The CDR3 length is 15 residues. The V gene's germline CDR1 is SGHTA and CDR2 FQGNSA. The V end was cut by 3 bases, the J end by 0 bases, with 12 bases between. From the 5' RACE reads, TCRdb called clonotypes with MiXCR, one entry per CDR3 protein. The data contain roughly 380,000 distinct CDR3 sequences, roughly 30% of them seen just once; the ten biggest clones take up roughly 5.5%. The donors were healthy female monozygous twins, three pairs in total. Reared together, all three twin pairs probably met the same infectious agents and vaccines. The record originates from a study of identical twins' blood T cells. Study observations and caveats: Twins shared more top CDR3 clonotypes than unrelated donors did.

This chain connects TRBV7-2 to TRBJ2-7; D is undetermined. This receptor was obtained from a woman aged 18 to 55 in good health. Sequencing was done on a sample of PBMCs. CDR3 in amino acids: CASSLDGRTSYEQYF. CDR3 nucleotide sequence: TGTGCCAGCAGCTTGGATGGACGCACCTCCTACGAGCAGTACTTC.